This entry lists 9 T cell receptor beta chains sequenced from one sample in a study of cytomegalovirus exposure and HLA in healthy donors. Clones were sequenced by immunoSEQ multiplex PCR, and TCRdb holds only the in-frame ones, with some missing. The table shows 120,000 to 150,000 clones, with roughly 90% occurring only once. The sequenced material came from PBMCs. These receptors all come from a man aged 18 to 30 in good health and CMV-seronegative.

V is TRBV9 and J is TRBJ1-1, with 7 bases lining up with TRBD1. The CDR3 consists of 14 residues. Germline CDR1 reads SGDLS; CDR2 reads YYNGEE. The junction had 1 base not matched to a gene; V was cut back by 2 bases and J by 0 bases. This CDR3 reads CASSVGTVNTEAFF. DNA for the CDR3: TGTGCCAGCAGCGTCGGGACAGTGAACACTGAAGCTTTCTTT.

The chain uses TRBV27 and TRBJ2-1; 12 nucleotides match TRBD2. CDR3 length equals 15 residues. Trimming took 4 bases from V and 9 from J; bases not matched to a gene: 7. Germline V CDR1 and CDR2: MNHEY, SMNVEV (reference sequence). CDR3 region: CASSYGLAGRTEQFF. The CDR3 DNA reads TGTGCCAGCAGTTACGGACTAGCGGGACGGACTGAGCAGTTCTTC.

V usage is TRBV29-1 and J usage is TRBJ1-2; 9 nucleotides agree with TRBD1. The CDR3 is 16 residues long. Germline CDR1 is SQVTM and CDR2 is ANQGSEA. J was trimmed by 4 bases and V by 1 base; bases with no gene match: 10. CDR3 nucleotides: TGCAGCGTTGAAGGACAGGGGGAAGGATCTGGCTATGGCTACACCTTC. As protein: CSVEGQGEGSGYGYTF.

The chain links TRBV4-3 to TRBJ2-1, with 9 bases fitting TRBD2. CDR3 length: 16 residues. Losses at the gene ends were 2 bases for V and 12 bases for J; bases not matched to a gene: 14. Germline V CDR1 and CDR2: LGHNA, YSLEER. The CDR3 nucleotides read TGCGCCAGCAGCCAAAATGCGGGAGGGCCGCGGCTACGGCAGTTCTTC. Protein: CASSQNAGGPRLRQFF.

J is TRBJ2-6 and V is TRBV28; D possibly corresponds to TRBD1 (5 bases). This CDR3 spans 15 amino acids. CDR1 and CDR2 (germline): MDHEN, SYDVKM. V shed 8 bases and J shed 0 bases, with 11 bases lying between them. This CDR3 reads CASRTQGSGANVLTF. CDR3 sequence (DNA): TGTGCCAGCCGCACCCAGGGCTCTGGGGCCAACGTCCTGACTTTC.

The rearrangement links TRBV5-6 to TRBJ2-7, with D possibly matching TRBD2 (5 bases). Trimming took off 6 bases at V and 6 bases at J, with 19 bases between the two ends. The germline V gene has CDR1 SGHDT and CDR2 YYEEEE. The CDR3 length is 14 residues. The CDR3: CASNRGLGGLEQYF. CDR3 nucleotides: TGTGCCAGCAACCGGGGTCTAGGAGGTCTCGAGCAGTACTTC.

This clone was seen a single time. The chain carries TRBV10-2 and TRBJ2-2; D might be TRBD1 (6 bases). Germline loops: CDR1 WSHSY, CDR2 SAAADI. This CDR3 is 13 amino acids long. Trimming stripped 10 bases from V and 1 base from J, with 10 bases between. CDR3 DNA sequence: TGCGCCACCGGACAGTTGAACACCGGGGAGCTGTTTTTT. It yields the protein CATGQLNTGELFF.

This chain links TRBV29-1 with TRBJ2-5; maybe TRBD1 (6 bases). Germline loops: CDR1 SQVTM, CDR2 ANQGSEA. The CDR3 is made up of 13 amino acids. V lost 7 bases and J 2 bases, leaving 14 bases between the germline ends. The DNA of the CDR3 is TGCAGCGCTGCCGGGACAAGGCAAGAGACCCAGTACTTC. Encoded protein: CSAAGTRQETQYF. The full variable domain, with the rest looked up from reference TRBV29-1 and TRBJ2-5, is SAVISQKPSRDICQRGTSLTIQCQVDSQVTMMFWYRQQPGQSLTLIATANQGSEATYESGFVIDKFPISRPNLTFSTLTVSNMSPEDSSIYLCSAAGTRQETQYFGPGTRLLVL.

The genes are TRBV7-9 and TRBJ2-7; 11 nucleotides line up with TRBD1. CDR3 length: 15 amino acids. Germline CDR1 and CDR2: SEHNR and FQNEAQ (reference sequence). J gave up 5 bases and V 2 bases, and 5 bases lay outside the gene matches. The CDR3 DNA follows: TGTGCCAGCAGCTTACTGGGACAGGGGGGCAACGAGCAGTACTTC. As protein: CASSLLGQGGNEQYF.